This T cell receptor beta chain was obtained from a study of blood T cell repertoires in COVID-19. Overall study context: Acute and convalescent COVID-19 samples came from the United States, Italy and Spain. The cDNA or gDNA used as material had been derived from T cells, B-cell-depleted T cells, or PBMCs.

Authors' methods: Estimates of nucleated cell counts were drawn from the amplification of reference gene primers. Here immunoSEQ multiplex PCR was the method, and the copy in TCRdb shows in-frame clones only, minus some. Clone size and the V and J calls come from that table; the DNA yielded D and trimming. The sample gives about 130,000 clones, around four fifths of which show up once; 4.5% to 6% is in the top ten. Germline values: CDR1 MNHEY, CDR2 SVGEGT. With 5 bases clipped from V and 2 bases from J, the junction kept 7 bases outside the gene matches. The CDR3 totals 16 residues. This clone was found a few times. Seattle enrolled patients during active infection and tracked them longitudinally.

The receptor was isolated from an older man with COVID-19, enrolled during active disease. The sequenced sample was peripheral blood. The rearrangement uses TRBV6-2 or TRBV6-3 and TRBJ2-1; TRBD2 aligns across 9 bases. CDR3 amino acids: CASSPPAGGPYNEQFF. CDR3 coding DNA: TGTGCCAGCAGTCCACCAGCGGGAGGCCCCTACAATGAGCAGTTCTTC.